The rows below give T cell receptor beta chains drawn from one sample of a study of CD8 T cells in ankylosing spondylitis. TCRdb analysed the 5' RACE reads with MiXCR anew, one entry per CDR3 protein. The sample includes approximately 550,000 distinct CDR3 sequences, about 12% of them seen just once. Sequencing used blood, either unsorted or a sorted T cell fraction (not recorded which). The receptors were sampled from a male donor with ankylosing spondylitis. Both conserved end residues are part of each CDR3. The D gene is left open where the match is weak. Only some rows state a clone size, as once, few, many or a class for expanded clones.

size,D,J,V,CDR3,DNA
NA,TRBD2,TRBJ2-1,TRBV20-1,CSARVWASGQTFELNEQFF,TGCAGTGCTAGAGTTTGGGCTAGCGGCCAAACGTTCGAGTTGAATGAGCAGTTCTTC
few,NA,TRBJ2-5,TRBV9,CATSLDKSLWGTQYF,TGTGCCACCTCTTTGGATAAGTCTTTATGGGGGACCCAGTACTTC
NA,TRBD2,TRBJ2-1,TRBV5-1,CASSLGSGTSEYNEQFF,TGCGCCAGCAGCTTGGGTTCCGGGACTAGCGAGTACAATGAGCAGTTCTTC
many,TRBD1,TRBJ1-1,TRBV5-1,CASSSTHTGDTEAFF,TGCGCCAGCAGCTCAACGCACACAGGGGACACTGAAGCTTTCTTT
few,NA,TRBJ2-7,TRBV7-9,CASGGRGYEQYF,TGTGCCAGCGGGGGCAGGGGCTACGAGCAGTACTTC
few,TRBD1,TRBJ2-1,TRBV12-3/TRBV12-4,CASNIRDRGPNEQFF,TGTGCCAGCAACATCCGGGACAGGGGGCCGAATGAGCAGTTCTTC
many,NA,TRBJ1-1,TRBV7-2,CASSPRDGNTEAFF,TGTGCCAGCAGCCCTCGGGACGGGAACACTGAAGCTTTCTTT
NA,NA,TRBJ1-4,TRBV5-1,CASSVDSFNEKLFF,TGCGCCAGCAGCGTGGACAGCTTTAATGAAAAACTGTTTTTT
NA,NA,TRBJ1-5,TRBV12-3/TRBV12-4,CASSLSAGNPRRPQHF,TGTGCCAGCAGTTTAAGCGCAGGGAACCCACGACGGCCCCAGCATTTT
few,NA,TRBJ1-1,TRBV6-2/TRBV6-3,CASSYELQRAEAFF,TGTGCCAGCAGTTACGAGCTTCAAAGGGCTGAAGCTTTCTTT
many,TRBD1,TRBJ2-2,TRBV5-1,CASSRDSTNTGELFF,TGCGCCAGCAGTCGGGACAGTACGAACACCGGGGAGCTGTTTTTT
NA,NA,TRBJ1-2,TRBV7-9,CASSSPGLPGF,TGTGCCAGCAGCTCTCCAGGGCTGCCAGGCTTC
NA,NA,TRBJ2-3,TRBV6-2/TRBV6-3,CASSYAGSTDTQYF,TGTGCCAGCAGTTACGCGGGATCGACAGATACGCAGTATTTT
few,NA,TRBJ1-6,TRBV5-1,CASSLGAQAESPLHF,TGCGCCAGCAGCTTGGGGGCCCAGGCGGAATCACCCCTCCACTTT
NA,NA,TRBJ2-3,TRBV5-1,CASSLLAVGGLDTQYF,TGCGCCAGCAGCTTGTTAGCGGTAGGAGGACTAGATACGCAGTATTTT
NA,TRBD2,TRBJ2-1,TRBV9,CASSEPLAGGADEQFF,TGTGCCAGCAGCGAACCACTAGCGGGAGGGGCGGATGAGCAGTTCTTC
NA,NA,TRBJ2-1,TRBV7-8,CASSLERTPNEQFF,TGTGCCAGCAGCTTAGAGCGGACCCCCAATGAGCAGTTCTTC
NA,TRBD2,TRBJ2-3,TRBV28,CASSLPGTSGKDTQYF,TGTGCCAGCAGCCTCCCGGGGACTAGCGGGAAGGATACGCAGTATTTT
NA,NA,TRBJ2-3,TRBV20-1,CSARSPGTDTQYF,TGCAGTGCTAGGAGTCCCGGCACAGATACGCAGTATTTT
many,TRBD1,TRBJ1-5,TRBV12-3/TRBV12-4,CASSETGSNQPQHF,TGTGCCAGCAGTGAGACAGGGAGCAATCAGCCCCAGCATTTT
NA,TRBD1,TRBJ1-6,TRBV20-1,CSARDQGTGRASPLHF,TGCAGTGCTAGAGATCAGGGGACAGGCAGAGCGTCACCCCTCCACTTT
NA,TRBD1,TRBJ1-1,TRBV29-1,CSVEKPGQEAFF,TGCAGCGTCGAAAAGCCGGGACAGGAAGCTTTCTTT
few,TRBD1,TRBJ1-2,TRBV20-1,CSARGAGGDYGYTF,TGCAGTGCTAGAGGAGCAGGGGGTGACTATGGCTACACCTTC
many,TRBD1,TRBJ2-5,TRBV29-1,CSVEDGQGPQETQYF,TGCAGCGTTGAAGACGGACAGGGCCCGCAAGAGACCCAGTACTTC
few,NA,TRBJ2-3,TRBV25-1,CASSPHGDTQYF,TGTGCCAGCAGTCCCCACGGGGATACGCAGTATTTT
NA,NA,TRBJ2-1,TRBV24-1,CATSGGEVHNEQFF,TGTGCCACCAGTGGGGGAGAGGTCCACAATGAGCAGTTCTTC
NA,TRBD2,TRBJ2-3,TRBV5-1,CASSPEWGGTQYF,TGCGCCAGCAGCCCGGAATGGGGGGGTACGCAGTATTTT
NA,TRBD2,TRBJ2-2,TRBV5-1,CASSFGGIGELFF,TGCGCCAGCAGCTTCGGGGGGATCGGGGAGCTGTTTTTT
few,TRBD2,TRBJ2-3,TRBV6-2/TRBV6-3,CASRDPGTSGQGDTQYF,TGTGCCAGCAGGGATCCCGGGACTAGCGGGCAAGGAGATACGCAGTATTTT
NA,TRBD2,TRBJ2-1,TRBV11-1,CASSRGVGSHNSYNEQFF,TGTGCCAGCAGCCGGGGGGTGGGGTCACACAACTCCTACAATGAGCAGTTCTTC
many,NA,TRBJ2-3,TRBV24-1,CATSEISVDTQYF,TGTGCCACCAGTGAAATTAGCGTGGATACGCAGTATTTT
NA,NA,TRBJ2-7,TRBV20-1,CSASGLLGGEQYF,TGCAGTGCTTCGGGACTCCTAGGGGGCGAGCAGTACTTC
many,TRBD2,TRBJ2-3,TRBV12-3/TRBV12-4,CASSPRTSGSTDTQYF,TGTGCCAGCAGTCCCAGGACTAGCGGGAGTACAGATACGCAGTATTTT
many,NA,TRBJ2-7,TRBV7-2,CASSPGATRKGEQYF,TGTGCCAGCAGCCCAGGGGCGACTAGAAAGGGGGAGCAGTACTTC
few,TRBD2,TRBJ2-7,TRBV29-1,CSVILSASGSPSF,TGCAGCGTGATATTGAGTGCTAGCGGGAGCCCCTCCTTC
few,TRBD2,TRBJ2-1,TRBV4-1,CASSPRLAGPLALREQFF,TGCGCCAGCAGCCCCCGACTAGCGGGGCCCCTGGCACTCAGGGAGCAGTTCTTC
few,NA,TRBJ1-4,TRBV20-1,CSASQGGARDEKLFF,TGCAGTGCTAGCCAAGGGGGGGCGAGGGATGAAAAACTGTTTTTT
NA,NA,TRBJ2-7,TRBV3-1,CASSQDPSSYEQYF,TGTGCCAGCAGCCAAGATCCCAGCTCCTACGAGCAGTACTTC
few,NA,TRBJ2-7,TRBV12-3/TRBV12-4,CASSRLTSNDRYEQYF,TGTGCCAGCAGTCGCCTAACTAGCAATGATCGCTACGAGCAGTACTTC
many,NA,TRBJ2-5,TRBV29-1,CSVDRGSGETQYF,TGCAGCGTTGATCGAGGGAGCGGAGAGACCCAGTACTTC
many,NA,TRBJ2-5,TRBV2,CASSLHGGETQYF,TGTGCCAGCAGCTTGCATGGGGGAGAGACCCAGTACTTC
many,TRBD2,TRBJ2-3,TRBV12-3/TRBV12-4,CASTFSGMADTQYF,TGTGCCAGCACCTTTAGCGGGATGGCGGATACGCAGTATTTT
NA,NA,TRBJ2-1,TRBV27,CASGRGGFRDNEQFF,TGTGCCAGCGGAAGAGGCGGGTTTCGGGACAATGAGCAGTTCTTC
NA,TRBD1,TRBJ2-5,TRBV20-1,CSATPGQGSETQYF,TGCAGTGCTACCCCGGGACAGGGTTCCGAGACCCAGTACTTC
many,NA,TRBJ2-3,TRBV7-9,CASSLDLTDTQYF,TGTGCCAGCAGCTTAGACCTCACAGATACGCAGTATTTT
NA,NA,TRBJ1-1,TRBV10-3,CAISDFSGANTEAFF,TGTGCCATCAGTGATTTTTCTGGGGCGAACACTGAAGCTTTCTTT
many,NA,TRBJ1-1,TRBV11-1,CASSPDRSNTEAFF,TGTGCCAGCAGCCCCGACAGGAGCAACACTGAAGCTTTCTTT
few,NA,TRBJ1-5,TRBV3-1,CASSQDEQPQHF,TGTGCCAGCAGCCAAGATGAACAGCCCCAGCATTTT
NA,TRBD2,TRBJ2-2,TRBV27,CASIIAGGNTGELFF,TGTGCCAGCATAATAGCGGGAGGGAACACCGGGGAGCTGTTTTTT
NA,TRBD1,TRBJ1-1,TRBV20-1,CSARAVQGDTEAFF,TGCAGTGCTAGAGCCGTACAGGGGGACACTGAAGCTTTCTTT
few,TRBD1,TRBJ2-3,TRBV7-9,CASSLGQGVSDTQYF,TGTGCCAGCAGCTTAGGGCAGGGGGTGTCAGATACGCAGTATTTT
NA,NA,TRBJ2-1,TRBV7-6,CASSLGADYYNEQFF,TGTGCCAGCAGCCTCGGGGCGGACTACTACAATGAGCAGTTCTTC
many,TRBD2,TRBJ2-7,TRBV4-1,CASSLGLAGGPMTYEQYF,TGCGCCAGCAGCCTCGGACTAGCGGGAGGGCCAATGACCTACGAGCAGTACTTC
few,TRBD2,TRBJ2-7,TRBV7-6,CASSLYGGSYEQYF,TGTGCCAGCAGCTTATACGGCGGGAGCTACGAGCAGTACTTC
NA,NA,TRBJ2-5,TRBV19,CASSTLGETQYF,TGTGCCAGTAGCACCCTGGGGGAGACCCAGTACTTC
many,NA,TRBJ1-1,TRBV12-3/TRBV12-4,CASSLDILNTEAFF,TGTGCCAGCAGTTTAGACATCTTGAACACTGAAGCTTTCTTT